What follows are 13 T cell receptor beta chains derived from one specimen sequenced in a study of blood T cell repertoires in COVID-19. The data were produced by immunoSEQ multiplex PCR, yet TCRdb's version contains in-frame clones alone and is incomplete. The table records 150,000 to 200,000 clones, 80% to 90% of them present only once. Specimen: peripheral blood. These receptors were collected from a human donor in a cohort sampled during active COVID-19.

The V and J genes are TRBV7-6 and TRBJ2-7, with a tentative D call TRBD1 (6 bases). The length of the CDR3 is 14 residues. Trimming took 4 bases from V and 3 from J, leaving 13 bases between them. The germline V gene has CDR1 SGHVS and CDR2 FNYEAQ. The CDR3 sequence: CASSSGVGDYEQYF. DNA of the CDR3: TGTGCCAGCAGCTCAGGGGTGGGAGACTACGAGCAGTACTTC.

This clone was recorded a few times. The J gene is TRBJ1-1, the V gene TRBV12-3 or TRBV12-4, with D hard to call. The CDR3 is made up of 13 amino acids. V was trimmed by 6 bases and J by 1 base, leaving 9 bases between them. The CDR3 loop is CASSHAGNTEAFF. CDR3 in DNA: TGTGCCAGCAGCCACGCCGGGAACACTGAAGCTTTCTTT.

The chain joins TRBV5-1 to TRBJ2-7; perhaps TRBD1 as D (6 bases). V dropped 4 bases and J dropped 7 bases, with 15 bases sitting between them. CDR1 and CDR2 from the germline V gene are SGHRS and YFSETQ. CDR3 length: 13 residues. In DNA, the CDR3 is TGCGCCAGCAGCATCCCTTGGGGGCGGGAGCAGTACTTC. Translating gives CASSIPWGREQYF. Supplemented by reference TRBV5-1 and TRBJ2-7, the full variable domain reads KAGVTQTPRYLIKTRGQQVTLSCSPISGHRSVSWYQQTPGQGLQFLFEYFSETQRNKGNFPGRFSGRQFSNSRSEMNVSTLELGDSALYLCASSIPWGREQYFGPGTRLTVT.

The chain joins TRBV28 to TRBJ2-7, with TRBD1 identical over 11 bases. J lost 6 bases, V lost 8 bases, and 12 bases had no gene match. The CDR3 is made up of 15 amino acids. Germline CDR1 MDHEN, CDR2 SYDVKM. In DNA, the CDR3 is TGTGCCAGCCGGACAGGGGGCGGGATCGTCTGCGAGCAGTACTTC. It encodes CASRTGGGIVCEQYF.

This chain joins TRBV19 and TRBJ2-7; unclear D gene. Trimming took 4 bases from V and 2 from J, leaving 9 bases between them. This CDR3 comprises 13 residues. Germline V gene data show CDR1 as LNHDA and CDR2 as SQIVND (reference sequence). The CDR3 DNA is TGTGCCAGTAGTAAAGCCGCGACCTACGAGCAGTACTTC. Encoded protein: CASSKAATYEQYF.

The chain recombines TRBV27 with TRBJ1-1; 7 nucleotides align to TRBD1. CDR1 and CDR2 from the germline V gene are MNHEY and SMNVEV (reference sequence). The CDR3 spans 13 residues. Losses at the gene ends were 5 bases for V and 5 bases for J; bases not matched to a gene: 5. The CDR3 sequence: CASSLETGTEAFF. The CDR3 bases are TGTGCCAGCAGTCTCGAGACAGGGACTGAAGCTTTCTTT.

This chain joins TRBV6-5 and TRBJ2-7; 11 bases are shared with TRBD1. Germline V gene data show CDR1 as MNHEY and CDR2 as SVGAGI. Trimming at V came to 5 bases and at J to 5 bases, leaving 8 bases not matched to a gene. CDR3 length equals 15 residues. In DNA, the CDR3 is TGTGCCAGCAGTAGCCGGGACAGGGGGATCCACGAGCAGTACTTC. Protein sequence: CASSSRDRGIHEQYF.

This clone was seen a few times. The chain employs TRBV29-1 and TRBJ2-1; 7 nucleotides align to TRBD2. The CDR3 loop spans 13 amino acids. V was clipped by 3 bases and J by 7 bases; unmatched bases: 6. Germline CDR1 reads SQVTM; CDR2 reads ANQGSEA. Here the CDR3 DNA reads TGCAGCGTTGAGCCTAGCGGCCGTAATGAGCAGTTCTTC. Its translation: CSVEPSGRNEQFF.

This chain connects TRBV15 to TRBJ1-4; 8 bases match TRBD1. J gave up 8 bases and V 4 bases, and 6 bases lay outside the gene matches. CDR1 is LNHNV and CDR2 is YYDKDF in the germline V gene (reference sequence). The CDR3 has 14 residues. CDR3 DNA sequence: TGTGCCACCAGCATACGACAGGGGTACGAAAAACTGTTTTTT. Amino acid sequence: CATSIRQGYEKLFF.

The chain uses TRBV9 and TRBJ1-4; D is uncertain. The germline CDR1 and CDR2 sequences are SGDLS and YYNGEE. Trimming took off 4 bases at V and 5 bases at J, with 15 bases between the two ends. This CDR3 has 15 residues. The CDR3 reads CASSPKTTANEKLFF. In nucleotides, the CDR3 is TGTGCCAGCAGCCCCAAGACAACGGCGAATGAAAAACTGTTTTTT.

The CDR3 DNA sequence: TGTGCCAGCAGCCCTACAGATACGCAGTATTTT. This codes for CASSPTDTQYF. This chain uses TRBV5-5 with TRBJ2-3; D is unclear. The V gene's germline CDR1 is SGHKS and CDR2 YYEKEE (reference sequence). The germline V and J ends were trimmed by 4 bases and 3 bases, with 3 bases remaining between them. The CDR3 has 11 residues.

The chain has TRBV5-6 and TRBJ2-1; no clear D gene. V lost 4 bases and J lost 5, with 7 bases in between. The CDR3 is 12 residues long. Germline-derived CDR1 and CDR2 are SGHDT and YYEEEE. CDR3 coding DNA: TGTGCCAGCAGCGTGTTAAACAATGAGCAGTTCTTC. As protein: CASSVLNNEQFF.

The rearrangement joins TRBV2 to TRBJ2-7; D is possibly TRBD1 (6 bases). The V end lost 7 bases, the J end lost 2 bases, and 9 bases lay between the germline ends. The CDR3 consists of 12 residues. Looked up from germline, CDR1 is SNHLY and CDR2 is FYNNEI. CDR3 sequence: CASTRTAYEQYF. Written as DNA, the CDR3 is TGTGCCAGCACCAGGACAGCCTACGAGCAGTACTTC.